The clone carrying this T cell receptor (beta chain) has a count of ten or more. The data were obtained in a study of neurological immune-mediated disorders. The cDNA was generated through 5'RACE incorporating 10-nucleotide random UMIs. Sequencing of 15-18 subjects in each run yielded over 160 million TCR-beta sequences. In TCRdb, the 5' RACE reads were re-called with MiXCR into one record per CDR3 protein. The sample records more than 15,000 distinct CDR3 sequences, 3% to 4.5% being singletons. This TCR was sampled from a woman aged 40-49 years in good health. Sequencing was done on a sample of CD8+ T cells from blood.

CDR3 nucleotides: TGTGCCAGCGGATCATACGGTGTGGGAAATCAGCCCCAGCATTTT. This gives the protein CASGSYGVGNQPQHF. This chain uses TRBV28 with TRBJ1-5; unclear D gene. V lost 8 bases to trimming and J lost 4 bases, with 18 bases between them. This CDR3 has 15 residues. CDR1 MDHEN and CDR2 SYDVKM come from the germline V gene. The full variable domain, its missing parts supplied by reference TRBV28 and TRBJ1-5, is DVKVTQSSRYLVKRTGEKVFLECVQDMDHENMFWYRQDPGLGLRLIYFSYDVKMKEKGDIPEGYSVSREKKERFSLILESASTNQTSMYLCASGSYGVGNQPQHFGDGTRLSIL.